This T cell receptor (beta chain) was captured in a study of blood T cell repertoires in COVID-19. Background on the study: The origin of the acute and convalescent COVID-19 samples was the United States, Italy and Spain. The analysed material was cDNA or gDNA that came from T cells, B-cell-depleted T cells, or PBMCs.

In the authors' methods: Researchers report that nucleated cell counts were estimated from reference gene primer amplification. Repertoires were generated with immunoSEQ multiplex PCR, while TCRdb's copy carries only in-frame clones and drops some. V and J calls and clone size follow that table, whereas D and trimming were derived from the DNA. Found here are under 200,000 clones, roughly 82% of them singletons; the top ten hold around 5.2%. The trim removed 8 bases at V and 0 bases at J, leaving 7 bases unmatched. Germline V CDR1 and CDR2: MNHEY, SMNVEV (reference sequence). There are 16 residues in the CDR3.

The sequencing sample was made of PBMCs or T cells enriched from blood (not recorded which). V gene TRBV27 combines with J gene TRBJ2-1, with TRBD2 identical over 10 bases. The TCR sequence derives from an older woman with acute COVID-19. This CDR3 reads CASPRAGGGSYNEQFF. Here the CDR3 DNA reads TGTGCCAGCCCACGAGCGGGAGGGGGCTCCTACAATGAGCAGTTCTTC.